The entry below describes one TCR beta chain. The antigen is undetermined. V shed 1 base and J shed 1 base, with 5 bases lying between them. Looked up from germline, CDR1 is SGHRS and CDR2 is YFSETQ. The CDR3 extends over 13 amino acids. This sample stems from a study of T cell responses to AZD1222 COVID-19 vaccine. Overall study findings and caveats: Just a handful of AZD1222 recipients were seropositive at baseline.

The repertoire was sequenced with immunoSEQ multiplex PCR; TCRdb's copy has only in-frame clones and lacks some. Of 150,000 to 200,000 clones in the sample, around 92% were seen once. The sequencing here drew on peripheral blood, taken on day 0 of AZD1222 vaccination. V and J are TRBV5-1 and TRBJ1-1; no clear D. The sequence was collected from an adult in good health. CDR3 sequence (DNA): TGCGCCAGCAGCTTGTGGGGGAACACTGAAGCTTTCTTT. It encodes CASSLWGNTEAFF.